A selection of T cell receptor beta chains follows, all from one sample in a study of T cells in Graves' hyperthyroidism and ophthalmopathy. TCRdb independently ran MiXCR on the multiplex PCR reads; one entry per CDR3 protein. The repertoire holds about 400,000 distinct CDR3 sequences, approximately 13% seen once, with less than 10% in the top ten. The sequencing sample was made of blood. These receptors all come from a woman between 18 and 29 years old with Graves' hyperthyroidism. Both conserved end residues are part of each CDR3. Each record gives: CDR3 protein, CDR3 DNA, D gene, clone size, J gene, V gene. The D gene is left open where the match is weak. The listing skips clone size in some rows; elsewhere it reads once, few, many or a size class.

cdr3_aa: CASSLGGGAGETQYF
cdr3_nt: TGTGCCAGCAGCTTAGGGGGGGGGGCCGGGGAGACCCAGTACTTC
d_call: -
clone_size: many
j_call: TRBJ2-5
v_call: TRBV7-8

cdr3_aa: CAAVSGGADTQYF
cdr3_nt: TGTGCCGCAGTGTCAGGGGGCGCGGATACGCAGTATTTT
d_call: TRBD1
clone_size: many
j_call: TRBJ2-3
v_call: TRBV2

cdr3_aa: CASSYRDPRQLQYF
cdr3_nt: TGTGCCAGCAGTTACAGGGACCCACGTCAGCTCCAGTACTTC
d_call: -
clone_size: many
j_call: TRBJ2-5
v_call: TRBV6-2/TRBV6-3

cdr3_aa: CASSDPDGTRETQYF
cdr3_nt: TGTGCCAGCAGCGACCCAGATGGGACGAGAGAGACCCAGTACTTC
d_call: -
clone_size: many
j_call: TRBJ2-5
v_call: TRBV7-2

cdr3_aa: CAISDGTTTGTGELFF
cdr3_nt: TGTGCCATCAGTGATGGGACAACTACTGGGACCGGGGAGCTGTTTTTT
d_call: -
clone_size: many
j_call: TRBJ2-2
v_call: TRBV10-3

cdr3_aa: CASSDRGGRTDTQYF
cdr3_nt: TGTGCCAGCAGTGATCGCGGGGGGCGCACAGATACGCAGTATTTT
d_call: TRBD2
clone_size: many
j_call: TRBJ2-3
v_call: TRBV2

cdr3_aa: CASSPELGRNTEAFF
cdr3_nt: TGTGCCAGCAGCCCCGAACTGGGGAGAAACACTGAAGCTTTCTTT
d_call: -
clone_size: many
j_call: TRBJ1-1
v_call: TRBV3-1

cdr3_aa: CSARPTGNTVAFF
cdr3_nt: TGCAGTGCCCGCCCGACGGGTAACACTGTAGCTTTCTTT
d_call: -
clone_size: -
j_call: TRBJ1-1
v_call: TRBV20-1

cdr3_aa: CASDRWVTYRNTEAFF
cdr3_nt: TGTGCCAGCGATCGCTGGGTTACCTATCGGAACACTGAAGCTTTCTTT
d_call: -
clone_size: once
j_call: TRBJ1-1
v_call: TRBV5-6

cdr3_aa: CASSLLAVRDNEQFF
cdr3_nt: TGTGCCAGCAGTTTATTAGCCGTGAGAGACAATGAGCAGTTCTTC
d_call: -
clone_size: many
j_call: TRBJ2-1
v_call: TRBV27

cdr3_aa: CASSLIRTGSNEKLFF
cdr3_nt: TGTGCCAGCAGTTTAATCCGGACAGGTAGCAATGAAAAACTGTTTTTT
d_call: TRBD1
clone_size: many
j_call: TRBJ1-4
v_call: TRBV12-3/TRBV12-4

cdr3_aa: CASRAGHSSYNEQFF
cdr3_nt: TGTGCCAGCAGGGCGGGACACAGCTCCTACAATGAGCAGTTCTTC
d_call: -
clone_size: many
j_call: TRBJ2-1
v_call: TRBV27

cdr3_aa: CATSKTGPSVEQFF
cdr3_nt: TGTGCCACCAGCAAAACCGGACCGTCTGTTGAGCAGTTCTTC
d_call: -
clone_size: -
j_call: TRBJ2-1
v_call: TRBV15

cdr3_aa: CATSGTEREPNEQFF
cdr3_nt: TGTGCCACCAGTGGTACCGAGCGGGAGCCCAATGAGCAGTTCTTC
d_call: TRBD2
clone_size: -
j_call: TRBJ2-1
v_call: TRBV24-1

cdr3_aa: CASSSNGRGFRTDTQYF
cdr3_nt: TGTGCCAGCAGCAGCAACGGCCGGGGATTCCGCACAGATACGCAGTATTTT
d_call: -
clone_size: many
j_call: TRBJ2-3
v_call: TRBV7-2